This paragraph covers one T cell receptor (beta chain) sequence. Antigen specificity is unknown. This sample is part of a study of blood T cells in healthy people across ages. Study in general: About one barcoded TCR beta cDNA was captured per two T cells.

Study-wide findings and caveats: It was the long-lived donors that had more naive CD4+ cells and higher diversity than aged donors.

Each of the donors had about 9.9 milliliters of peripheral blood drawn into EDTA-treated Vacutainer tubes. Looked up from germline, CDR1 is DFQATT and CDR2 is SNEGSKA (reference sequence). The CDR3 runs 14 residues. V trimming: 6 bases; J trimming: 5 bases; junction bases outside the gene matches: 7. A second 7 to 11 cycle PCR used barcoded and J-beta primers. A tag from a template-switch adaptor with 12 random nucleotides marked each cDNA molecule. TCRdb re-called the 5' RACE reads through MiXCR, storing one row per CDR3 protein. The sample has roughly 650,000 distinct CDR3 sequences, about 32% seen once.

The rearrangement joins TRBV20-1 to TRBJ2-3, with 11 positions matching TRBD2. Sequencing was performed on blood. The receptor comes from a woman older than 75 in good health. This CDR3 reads CSAATSGIEDTQYF. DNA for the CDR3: TGCAGTGCGGCGACTAGCGGGATCGAAGATACGCAGTATTTT.